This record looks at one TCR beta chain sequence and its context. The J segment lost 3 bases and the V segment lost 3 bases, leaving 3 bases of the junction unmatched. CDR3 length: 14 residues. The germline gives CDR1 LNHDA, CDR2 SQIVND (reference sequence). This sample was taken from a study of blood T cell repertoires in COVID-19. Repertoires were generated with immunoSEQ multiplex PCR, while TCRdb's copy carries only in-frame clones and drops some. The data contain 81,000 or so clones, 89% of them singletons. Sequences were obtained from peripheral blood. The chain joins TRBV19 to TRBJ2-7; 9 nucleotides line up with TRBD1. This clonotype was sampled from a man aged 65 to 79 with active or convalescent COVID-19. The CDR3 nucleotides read TGTGCCAGTAGTATGGGGACAGGGTTCTACGAGCAGTACTTC. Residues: CASSMGTGFYEQYF.